This T cell receptor beta chain was sequenced in a study of cytomegalovirus exposure and HLA in healthy donors. Whole-study findings and limits: Researchers reported in a later analysis that a missense DCLRE1C variant was tied to TCR beta V- and J-gene trimming. Further analysis was carried out later, and it showed several of the most significant clusters appearing linked to common viral pathogens.

Researchers ran the PCR with 60 Vbeta and 13 Jbeta primers. In the source study's methods: Later, an analysis found about 77 million unique TCR beta chains, and approximately 10 million of these were shared. Repertoires were generated with immunoSEQ multiplex PCR, while TCRdb's copy carries only in-frame clones and drops some. V, J and clone size are taken as reported in that table, and D and trimming were inferred from the DNA itself. This sample has about 140,000 clones, with approximately 72% found just once. As for this clone: Its antigen is unidentified.

The receptor was derived from a woman aged 55 to 70 in good health and CMV-seronegative. The material sequenced was PBMCs.

CDR3 amino acids: CASRGTGTEYGYTF. The CDR3 nucleotides are TGTGCCAGCAGAGGTACCGGGACTGAGTATGGCTACACCTTC. The chain couples TRBV6-6 to TRBJ1-2; tentatively, D is TRBD1 (5 bases). Germline CDR1 MNHNY, CDR2 SVGAGI (reference sequence). With 6 bases removed from V and 5 bases from J, the gap between germline ends came to 16 bases. The CDR3 spans 14 residues.